This T cell receptor beta chain is drawn from a study of shared clonotypes between healthy human individuals (dated by TCRdb to between 2020 and 2021). Study-level background: A couple of women and three men aged 18 to 49 years were included in the cohort. To estimate repertoire size and how much clonotype sharing occurs between individuals, the study deeply sequenced the blood TCR repertoires of roughly 5 healthy adults. For each donor, three plates each were used for CD4 naive and CD4 memory, two plates were used for CD8 naive, and one plate was used for CD8 memory. Per donor, leukapheresis produced somewhere between about 0.9 and 9.5 billion PBMCs. Different laboratories and diverse techniques were used to prepare libraries and sequence TCR repertoires, to increase sequencing depth and limit assay-specific biases. Here is what the overall study found, with its caveats: Higher generation probabilities were observed for clonotypes shared by all four sorted-subset donors than for non-shared clonotypes. Based on pairwise subsampling, the degree of clonotype sharing among donors was expected to be affected by sequencing depth. Sampling was restricted to blood, and TCR repertoires in tissues likely differ from the TCR repertoires found in blood. Naive subsets generally had larger estimated clonotype richness than memory subsets. Rarefaction of sorted-subset datasets indicated incomplete sequencing despite the large sequencing depth. Approximately 5% of naive CD4, roughly 3.5% of naive CD8, roughly 2.4% of memory CD4, and over 0.35% of memory CD8 clonotypes were shared across several donors. Because the study included a small number of donors, the genetic and exposure-history diversity represented was limited.

TCR CDR3 regions were amplified from genomic DNA by multiplex PCR using the deep immunoSEQ assay. Extracted genomic DNA from each cell subset was distributed evenly across all wells of several immunoSEQ 96-well plates, and each plate was treated as a replicate. Each replicate PCR for sorted subsets received about 200 ng genomic DNA, equal to tens of thousands of T cell genomes. The purified libraries were quantified using a Qubit 3.0 fluorometer, sized with a Bioanalyzer 2100, and then quantified again using the KAPA Library Quantification kit. A separate single-read 150-cycle Illumina NextSeq 550 flow cell was used to sequence each immunoSEQ 96-well plate. Per the original workflow: Because the immunoSEQ output included only junctional sequences and no quality scores, the filtering could not be the same as the filtering used for full-length reads. To assign V/J genes and CDR3, sequences were annotated using PyIR, a Python wrapper for IgBLAST v1.9, with IMGT germline references. Any read was removed if the V/J assignment was weak (E-value above 1e-6), the CDR3 was missing, or the read contained stop codons, out-of-frame junctions, or ambiguous translated residues. A V3J clonotype was defined by an identical inferred V gene, J gene, and CDR3 amino acid sequence. The percentage overlap between two repertoires was calculated by dividing the number of shared unique clonotypes by the size of the smaller repertoire. Repertoire richness was assessed with RTK rarefaction, the Chao1 estimator, and Recon v2.1 estimates of unobserved clonotypes. Generation probabilities were computed with OLGA for all TCRbeta clonotypes obtained by the gDNA method from several donors. TCRdb mirrors the immuneACCESS table, restricted to in-frame sequences. Some clones are absent from its copies; in checked studies, under half trace to an unresolved V gene, and the reason for the others is unknown. V and J calls and clone size come straight from that table; D and trimming were deduced from the DNA. Across this sample there are a few million clones, with approximately 95% seen only once. 0.39% of the sample is held by the ten biggest clonotypes.

From the cysteine through the phenylalanine, the CDR3 covers 13 amino acids. The kept DNA is CDR3 alone, 39 bases in frame from the first base. V and J lose 6 bases and 1 base, and a span of 10 bases separates them. From the germline V gene, CDR1 is MNHEY and CDR2 is SVGAGI. About this clone: Its antigen is still unknown. No much larger clone exists at a distance of one base, and base qualities are not known.

The donors were healthy, HIV-negative adults who had no recently reported acute infections or vaccinations. Only Caucasian adults living in Nashville, Tennessee, USA were represented among the donors. CD4+ T cells were enriched through magnetic negative selection, after which naive cells were positively selected on CD45RA and the remaining negative fraction served as the memory subset. After blood collection by leukapheresis, PBMCs were isolated using Ficoll-Histopaque density gradient centrifugation and then cryopreserved in the vapor phase of liquid nitrogen. Purity and quantity of every magnetically sorted T cell population were checked by analytical flow cytometry. From each sorted fraction, genomic DNA was isolated and quantified by UV absorbance on a Nanodrop 2000c.

The chain is encoded by TRBV6-5 joined to TRBJ2-7; matching of 6 bases hints at TRBD2 as the D gene. Sample: naive CD4+ T cells from PBMCs. The sample's cell subset or site, from its label and the paper: CD45RA+ positively selected. The receptor comes from a man between 18 and 35 years old in good health. Some clones in this sample may be carry-over from other donors' samples. For the CDR3, the sequence is CASRAGTSYEQYF. In nucleotides, the sequence is TGTGCCAGCAGAGCCGGGACTTCCTACGAGCAGTACTTC.